The clone carrying this T cell receptor (beta chain) was seen a handful of times. A single record per CDR3 protein comes from TCRdb applying MiXCR to the RT-PCR reads. This table has under 800,000 distinct CDR3 sequences, approximately 15% appearing once. The data were taken from a study of response to subunit inactivated influenza vaccine. Germline values: CDR1 MNHEY, CDR2 SVGAGI. This CDR3 comprises 18 residues. With V trimmed by 6 bases and J by 0 bases, 7 bases remained unmatched. The chain uses TRBV6-5 and TRBJ2-2; 13 bases map to TRBD2. Source: PBMCs from blood, taken less than 15 days before vaccination. This TCR came from a man aged 50 to 59 who received an inactivated influenza vaccine. DNA of the CDR3: TGTGCCAGCAGCTTTCTCGGGACTAGCGGGGCGAACACCGGGGAGCTGTTTTTT. Protein: CASSFLGTSGANTGELFF.